This TCR beta chain was documented in a study of T cells in Graves' hyperthyroidism and ophthalmopathy. RNA transcripts served as the template for amplifying TCR beta CDR3 regions. In the first-round RT-PCR of the TCR CDR3, the HTBI primer set was used. TCRdb re-derived calls from the multiplex PCR reads in MiXCR, one entry per CDR3 protein. The data hold around 250,000 distinct CDR3 sequences, with 13% to 15% observed a single time. The CDR3 has 13 amino acids. V lost 11 bases, J lost 7 bases, and 9 bases stayed unmatched. Germline V gene lookup returns CDR1 SNHLY and CDR2 FYNNEI. This clonotype was observed a few times.

The source of this sequence is a woman aged 40 to 50 with Graves' hyperthyroidism that later progressed to Graves' ophthalmopathy. Input material: blood. The V gene is TRBV2, the J gene TRBJ2-1, with 9 bases matching TRBD2. CDR3 in amino acids: CAAGGVFGNEQFF. The CDR3 DNA reads TGTGCCGCGGGGGGGGTATTTGGGAATGAGCAGTTCTTC.